The rows below give T cell receptor beta chains drawn from one sample of a study of T cell changes during pregnancy in multiple sclerosis. The data were produced by immunoSEQ multiplex PCR, yet TCRdb's version contains in-frame clones alone and is incomplete. The table records about 57,000 clones, roughly 90% of them present only once. The sequenced sample was peripheral blood, obtained after pregnancy. Every receptor here comes from a female donor in good health, enrolled as a control in a pregnancy study. Both conserved end residues are part of each CDR3. Each record gives: CDR3 protein, CDR3 DNA, clone size, J gene, CDR3 length, D gene, V gene. D genes are given only for firm matches. Size is stated for part of the rows, as once, few or many counts, or as a class when the clone is expanded.

CDR3aa: CASSPTGVPMYEQYF; CDR3nt: TGTGCCAGCAGCCCCACAGGGGTCCCTATGTACGAGCAGTACTTC; abundance: -; j_gene: TRBJ2-7; len: 15; d_gene: TRBD1; v_gene: TRBV5-6
CDR3aa: CASSLDGSHGYTF; CDR3nt: TGTGCCAGCAGCTTGGACGGTTCGCATGGCTACACCTTC; abundance: -; j_gene: TRBJ1-2; len: 13; d_gene: -; v_gene: TRBV5-4
CDR3aa: CASSETGLRGGYTF; CDR3nt: TGTGCCAGCAGTGAAACAGGGTTACGGGGTGGCTACACCTTC; abundance: -; j_gene: TRBJ1-2; len: 14; d_gene: -; v_gene: TRBV25-1
CDR3aa: CASSSTGWGGYTF; CDR3nt: TGTGCCAGCAGCTCGACAGGGTGGGGCGGCTACACCTTC; abundance: -; j_gene: TRBJ1-2; len: 13; d_gene: TRBD1; v_gene: TRBV5-4
CDR3aa: CASSLGDFSYEQYF; CDR3nt: TGTGCCAGCAGCTTGGGCGATTTCTCTTACGAGCAGTACTTC; abundance: -; j_gene: TRBJ2-7; len: 14; d_gene: -; v_gene: TRBV5-8
CDR3aa: CSVVRQGTGYTF; CDR3nt: TGCAGCGTCGTAAGACAGGGGACTGGCTACACCTTC; abundance: -; j_gene: TRBJ1-2; len: 12; d_gene: TRBD1; v_gene: TRBV29-1
CDR3aa: CASSSTSKSLRYGYTF; CDR3nt: TGTGCCAGCAGTTCCACCTCTAAATCCCTGCGCTATGGCTACACCTTC; abundance: -; j_gene: TRBJ1-2; len: 16; d_gene: -; v_gene: TRBV6-5
CDR3aa: CASSLAGRGNQPQHF; CDR3nt: TGTGCCAGCAGCTTAGCGGGGAGGGGCAATCAGCCCCAGCATTTT; abundance: -; j_gene: TRBJ1-5; len: 15; d_gene: -; v_gene: TRBV11-2
CDR3aa: CAISQTGLSGNTIYF; CDR3nt: TGTGCCATCAGTCAGACAGGCCTCTCTGGAAACACCATATATTTT; abundance: -; j_gene: TRBJ1-3; len: 15; d_gene: -; v_gene: TRBV10-3
CDR3aa: CASSQGTGVSYEQYF; CDR3nt: TGCGCCAGCAGCCAAGGGACAGGGGTATCCTACGAGCAGTACTTC; abundance: few; j_gene: TRBJ2-7; len: 15; d_gene: TRBD1; v_gene: TRBV4-1
CDR3aa: CAISESRGTGGSYNEQFF; CDR3nt: TGTGCCATCAGTGAGTCGCGGGGAACGGGAGGCTCCTACAATGAGCAGTTCTTC; abundance: -; j_gene: TRBJ2-1; len: 18; d_gene: TRBD2; v_gene: TRBV10-3
CDR3aa: CASSGGLAGGGLADTQYF; CDR3nt: TGTGCCAGCAGTGGGGGACTAGCGGGGGGCGGGCTCGCAGATACGCAGTATTTT; abundance: -; j_gene: TRBJ2-3; len: 18; d_gene: TRBD2; v_gene: TRBV25-1
CDR3aa: CASSPGPREDYGYTF; CDR3nt: TGCGCCAGCAGCCCGGGACCTAGGGAGGACTATGGCTACACCTTC; abundance: -; j_gene: TRBJ1-2; len: 15; d_gene: -; v_gene: TRBV5-1
CDR3aa: CASTSFRGVLSGNTIYF; CDR3nt: TGTGCCAGCACCTCATTCCGGGGAGTTCTTTCTGGAAACACCATATATTTT; abundance: -; j_gene: TRBJ1-3; len: 17; d_gene: -; v_gene: TRBV28
CDR3aa: CASSVGGGERETQYF; CDR3nt: TGTGCCAGCAGCGTAGGTGGGGGGGAGCGAGAGACCCAGTACTTC; abundance: -; j_gene: TRBJ2-5; len: 15; d_gene: TRBD2; v_gene: TRBV9
CDR3aa: CASSQTGRASNEQFF; CDR3nt: TGCGCCAGCAGCCAAACAGGGAGGGCCTCCAATGAGCAGTTCTTC; abundance: -; j_gene: TRBJ2-1; len: 15; d_gene: -; v_gene: TRBV5-1
CDR3aa: CASSSSGLAGTDTQYF; CDR3nt: TGTGCCAGCAGCAGCTCGGGACTAGCGGGCACAGATACGCAGTATTTT; abundance: -; j_gene: TRBJ2-3; len: 16; d_gene: TRBD2; v_gene: TRBV9
CDR3aa: CASSHYRVGAGELFF; CDR3nt: TGTGCCAGCAGTCATTACAGGGTTGGGGCCGGGGAGCTGTTTTTT; abundance: once; j_gene: TRBJ2-2; len: 15; d_gene: -; v_gene: TRBV6-5
CDR3aa: CASSPPSRGGWDEQYF; CDR3nt: TGTGCCAGCTCACCACCGTCCAGGGGAGGGTGGGACGAGCAGTACTTC; abundance: -; j_gene: TRBJ2-7; len: 16; d_gene: -; v_gene: TRBV18
CDR3aa: CASSSGGSIYNEQFF; CDR3nt: TGTGCCAGCAGCTCAGGAGGCTCTATCTACAATGAGCAGTTCTTC; abundance: -; j_gene: TRBJ2-1; len: 15; d_gene: -; v_gene: TRBV7-3
CDR3aa: CSVEGASGVYNEQFF; CDR3nt: TGCAGCGTTGAGGGGGCTAGCGGGGTCTACAATGAGCAGTTCTTC; abundance: -; j_gene: TRBJ2-1; len: 15; d_gene: TRBD2; v_gene: TRBV29-1
CDR3aa: CASSDLAGDYNEQFF; CDR3nt: TGTGCCAGCAGCGACCTAGCGGGAGATTACAATGAGCAGTTCTTC; abundance: -; j_gene: TRBJ2-1; len: 15; d_gene: TRBD2; v_gene: TRBV9
CDR3aa: CASSLGPGISGNTIYF; CDR3nt: TGTGCCAGCAGTTTAGGACCGGGGATCTCTGGAAACACCATATATTTT; abundance: -; j_gene: TRBJ1-3; len: 16; d_gene: -; v_gene: TRBV27
CDR3aa: CASSTPGQSISYTF; CDR3nt: TGTGCCAGTAGTACCCCAGGACAGTCTATAAGCTACACCTTC; abundance: -; j_gene: TRBJ1-2; len: 14; d_gene: -; v_gene: TRBV19
CDR3aa: CASSPGTGYHDTQYF; CDR3nt: TGTGCCAGCAGCCCGGGGACAGGGTATCATGATACGCAGTATTTT; abundance: -; j_gene: TRBJ2-3; len: 15; d_gene: TRBD1; v_gene: TRBV7-2